This T cell receptor (beta chain) was captured in a study of regulatory T cells in long-lasting Graves disease. Broader study findings: Owing to a sample size that was small, accuracy may have been reduced.

Note on this clonotype: Its specificity is unknown.

The authors built TCR beta libraries using iRepertoire HTBI primers and Arm-PCR of CDR3 regions. Using its own MiXCR run on the multiplex PCR reads, TCRdb lists one record per CDR3 protein. This repertoire shows about half a million distinct CDR3 sequences, more than 10% found once; its top ten account for roughly 8.9%. Time point noted: newly diagnosed GD, antithyroid drugs for less than 3 months. TCR sequences were obtained from RNA taken from PBMCs. A peripheral blood sample, roughly 9.8 milliliters in volume, was drawn into EDTA tubes. These same records also appear under a second study, on T cells in Graves' hyperthyroidism and ophthalmopathy. From that study: Blood held most thyroid clonotypes expanded above 0.001 frequency.

The material sequenced was peripheral blood mononuclear cells (PBMCs), taken at new diagnosis, from a patient treated with antithyroid drugs. This receptor was obtained from a woman younger than 45 with Graves disease.

The CDR3 protein is CASSPERNGAFF. As DNA, the CDR3 is TGTGCCAGCAGCCCTGAAAGGAATGGAGCTTTCTTT. The chain recombines TRBV7-9 with TRBJ1-1; the D is unclear. Per the germline V gene, CDR1 is SEHNR and CDR2 is FQNEAQ (reference sequence). Trimming took 5 bases from V and 10 from J, leaving 14 bases between them. This CDR3 is 12 amino acids long.